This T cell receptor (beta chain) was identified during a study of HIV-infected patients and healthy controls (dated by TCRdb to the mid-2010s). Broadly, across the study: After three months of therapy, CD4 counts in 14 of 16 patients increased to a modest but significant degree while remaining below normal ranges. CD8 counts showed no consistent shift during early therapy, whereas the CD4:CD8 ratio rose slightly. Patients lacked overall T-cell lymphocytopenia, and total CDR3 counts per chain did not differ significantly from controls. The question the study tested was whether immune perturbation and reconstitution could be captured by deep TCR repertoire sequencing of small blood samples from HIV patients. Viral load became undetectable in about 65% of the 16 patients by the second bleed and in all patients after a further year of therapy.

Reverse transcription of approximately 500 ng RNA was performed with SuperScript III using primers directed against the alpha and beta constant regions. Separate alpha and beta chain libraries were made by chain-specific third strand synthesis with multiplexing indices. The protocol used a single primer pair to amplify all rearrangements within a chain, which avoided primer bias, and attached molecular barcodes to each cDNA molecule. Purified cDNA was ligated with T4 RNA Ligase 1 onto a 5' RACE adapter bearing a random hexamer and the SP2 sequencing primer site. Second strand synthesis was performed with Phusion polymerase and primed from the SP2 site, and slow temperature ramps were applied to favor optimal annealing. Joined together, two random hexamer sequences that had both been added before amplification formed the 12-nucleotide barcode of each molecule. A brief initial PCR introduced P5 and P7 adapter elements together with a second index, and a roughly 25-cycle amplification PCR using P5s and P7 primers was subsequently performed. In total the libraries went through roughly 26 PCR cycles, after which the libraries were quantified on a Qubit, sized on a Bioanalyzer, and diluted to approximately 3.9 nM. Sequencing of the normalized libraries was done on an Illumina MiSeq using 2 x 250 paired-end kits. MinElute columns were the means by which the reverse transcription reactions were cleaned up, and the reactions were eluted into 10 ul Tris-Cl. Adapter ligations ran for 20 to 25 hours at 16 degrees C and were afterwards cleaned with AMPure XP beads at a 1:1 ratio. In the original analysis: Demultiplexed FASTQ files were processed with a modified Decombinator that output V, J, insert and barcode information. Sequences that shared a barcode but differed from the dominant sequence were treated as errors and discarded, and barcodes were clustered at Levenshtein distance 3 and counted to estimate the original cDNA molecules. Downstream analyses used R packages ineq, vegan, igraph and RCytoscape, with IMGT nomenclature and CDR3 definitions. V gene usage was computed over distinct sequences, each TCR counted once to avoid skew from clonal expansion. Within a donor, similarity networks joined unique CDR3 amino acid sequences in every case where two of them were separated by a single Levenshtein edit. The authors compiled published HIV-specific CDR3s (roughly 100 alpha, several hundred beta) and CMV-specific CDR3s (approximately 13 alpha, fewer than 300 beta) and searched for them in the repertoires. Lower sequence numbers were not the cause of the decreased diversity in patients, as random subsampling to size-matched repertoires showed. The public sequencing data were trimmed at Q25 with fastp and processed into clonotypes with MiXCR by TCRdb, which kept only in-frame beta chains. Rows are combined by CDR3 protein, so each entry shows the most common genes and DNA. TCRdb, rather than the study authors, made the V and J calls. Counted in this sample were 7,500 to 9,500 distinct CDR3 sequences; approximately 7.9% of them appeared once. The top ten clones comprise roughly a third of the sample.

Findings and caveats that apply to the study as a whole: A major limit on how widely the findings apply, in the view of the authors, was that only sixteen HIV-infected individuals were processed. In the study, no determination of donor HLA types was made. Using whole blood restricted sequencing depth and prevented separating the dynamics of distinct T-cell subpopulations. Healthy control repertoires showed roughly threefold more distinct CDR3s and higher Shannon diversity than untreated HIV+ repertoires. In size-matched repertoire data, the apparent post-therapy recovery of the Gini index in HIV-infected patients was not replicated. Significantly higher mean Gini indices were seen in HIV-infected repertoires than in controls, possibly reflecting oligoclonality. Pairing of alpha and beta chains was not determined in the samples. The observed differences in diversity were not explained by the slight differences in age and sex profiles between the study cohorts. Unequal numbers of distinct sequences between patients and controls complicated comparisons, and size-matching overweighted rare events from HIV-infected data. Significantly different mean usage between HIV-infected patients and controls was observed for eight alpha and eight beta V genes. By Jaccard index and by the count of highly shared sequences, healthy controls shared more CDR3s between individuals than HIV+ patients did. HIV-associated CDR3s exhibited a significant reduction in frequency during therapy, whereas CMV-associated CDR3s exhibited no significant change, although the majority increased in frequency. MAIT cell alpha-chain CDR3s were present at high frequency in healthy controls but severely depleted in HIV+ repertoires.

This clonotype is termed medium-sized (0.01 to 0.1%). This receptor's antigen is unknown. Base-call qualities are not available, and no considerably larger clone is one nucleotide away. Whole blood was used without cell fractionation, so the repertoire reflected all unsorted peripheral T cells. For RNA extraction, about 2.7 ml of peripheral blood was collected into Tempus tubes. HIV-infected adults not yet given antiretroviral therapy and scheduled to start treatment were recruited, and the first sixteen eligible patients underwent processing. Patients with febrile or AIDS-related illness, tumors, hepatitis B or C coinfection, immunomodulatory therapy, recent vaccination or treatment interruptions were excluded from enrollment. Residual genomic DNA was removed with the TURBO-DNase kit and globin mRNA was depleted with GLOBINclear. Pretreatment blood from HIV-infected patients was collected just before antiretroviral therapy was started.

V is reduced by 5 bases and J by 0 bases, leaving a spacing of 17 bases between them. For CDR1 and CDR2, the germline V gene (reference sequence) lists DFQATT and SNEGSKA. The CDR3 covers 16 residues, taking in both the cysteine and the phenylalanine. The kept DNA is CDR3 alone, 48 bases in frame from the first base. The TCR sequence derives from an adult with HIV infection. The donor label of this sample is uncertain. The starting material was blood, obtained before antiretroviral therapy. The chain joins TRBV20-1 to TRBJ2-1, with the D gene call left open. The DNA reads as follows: TGCAGTGCTCCCCCAAGAGGTCACGGCTCCTACAATGAGCAGTTCTTC. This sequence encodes CSAPPRGHGSYNEQFF.